This T cell receptor beta chain is drawn from a study of molecular identifiers for immune sequencing clone quantification. In this sample, this clonotype turned up a few times. As previously described, bulk TCR libraries were made using listed TCR primers. MiXCR, applied by TCRdb to the PCR reads, yields one record per CDR3 protein. The repertoire consists of roughly 630,000 distinct CDR3 sequences, with around 25% occurring once and the leading ten covering 0.6% to 0.9%. The TCR originated in a human donor in good health. Some libraries in this study had Jurkat cell RNA spiked in. Sequenced: naive CD8+ T cells from blood, with Jurkat cell RNA spiked in. This sample's subset: FACS-sorted CD8+CD4-CCR7+CD45RA+ naive T cells.

The CDR3 bases are TGTGCCAGCAGTTTGGGTGGTAGCGGGTCACATGAGCAGTTCTTC. Translation: CASSLGGSGSHEQFF. The chain employs TRBV27 and TRBJ2-1, with 7 positions matching TRBD2. With V trimmed by 3 bases and J by 8 bases, 10 bases remained unmatched. Germline CDR1 and CDR2: MNHEY and SMNVEV (reference sequence). The CDR3 has 15 residues.